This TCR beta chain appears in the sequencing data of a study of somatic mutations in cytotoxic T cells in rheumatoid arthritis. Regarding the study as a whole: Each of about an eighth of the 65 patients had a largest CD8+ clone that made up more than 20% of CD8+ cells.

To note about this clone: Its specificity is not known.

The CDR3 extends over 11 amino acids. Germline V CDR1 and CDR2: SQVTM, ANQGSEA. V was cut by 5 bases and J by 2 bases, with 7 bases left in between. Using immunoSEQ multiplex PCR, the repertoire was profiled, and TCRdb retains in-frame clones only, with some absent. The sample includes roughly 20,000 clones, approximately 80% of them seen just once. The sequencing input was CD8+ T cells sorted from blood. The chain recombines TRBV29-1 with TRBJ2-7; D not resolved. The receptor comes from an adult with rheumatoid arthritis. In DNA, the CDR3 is TGCAGCGTTAAGGTCCCCTACGAGCAGTACTTC. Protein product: CSVKVPYEQYF.